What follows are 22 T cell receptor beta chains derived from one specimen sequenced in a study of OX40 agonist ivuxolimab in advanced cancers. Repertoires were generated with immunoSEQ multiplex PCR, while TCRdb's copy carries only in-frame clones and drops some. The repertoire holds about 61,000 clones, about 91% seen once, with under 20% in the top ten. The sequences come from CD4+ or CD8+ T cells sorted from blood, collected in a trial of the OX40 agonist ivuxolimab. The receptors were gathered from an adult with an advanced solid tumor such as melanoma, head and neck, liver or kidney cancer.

The CDR3 DNA reads TGTGCCAGCAGCTTAGCGCATGGGACAGAGACTAATGAAAAACTGTTTTTT. This translates into CASSLAHGTETNEKLFF. The chain combines TRBV7-2 with TRBJ1-4; 7 bases agree with TRBD1. Trimming took 0 bases from V and 2 from J; bases not matched to a gene: 6. The CDR3 runs 17 residues. Germline-derived CDR1 and CDR2 are SGHTA and FQGNSA.

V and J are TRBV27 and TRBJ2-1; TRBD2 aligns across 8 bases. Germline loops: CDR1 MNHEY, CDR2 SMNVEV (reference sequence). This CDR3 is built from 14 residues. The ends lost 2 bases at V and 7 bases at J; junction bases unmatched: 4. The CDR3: CASSLVAGRNEQFF. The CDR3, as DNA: TGTGCCAGCAGTTTAGTAGCGGGAAGGAATGAGCAGTTCTTC.

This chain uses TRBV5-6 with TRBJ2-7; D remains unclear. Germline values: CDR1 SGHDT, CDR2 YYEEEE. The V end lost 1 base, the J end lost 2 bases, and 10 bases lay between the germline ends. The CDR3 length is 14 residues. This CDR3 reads CASSLFPGTYEQYF. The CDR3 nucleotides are TGTGCCAGCAGCTTGTTTCCGGGTACCTACGAGCAGTACTTC.

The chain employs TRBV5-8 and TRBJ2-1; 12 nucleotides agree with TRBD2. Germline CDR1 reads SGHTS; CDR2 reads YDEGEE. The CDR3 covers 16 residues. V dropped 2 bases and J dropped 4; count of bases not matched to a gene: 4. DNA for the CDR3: TGTGCCAGCAGCTTCCCACTAGCGGGAGGTTACAATGAGCAGTTCTTC. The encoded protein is CASSFPLAGGYNEQFF.

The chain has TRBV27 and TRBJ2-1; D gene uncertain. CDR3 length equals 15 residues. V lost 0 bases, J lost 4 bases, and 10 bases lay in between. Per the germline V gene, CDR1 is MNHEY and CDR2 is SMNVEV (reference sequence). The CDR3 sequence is CASSLSPGRYNEQFF. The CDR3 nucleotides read TGTGCCAGCAGTTTATCCCCCGGACGTTACAATGAGCAGTTCTTC.

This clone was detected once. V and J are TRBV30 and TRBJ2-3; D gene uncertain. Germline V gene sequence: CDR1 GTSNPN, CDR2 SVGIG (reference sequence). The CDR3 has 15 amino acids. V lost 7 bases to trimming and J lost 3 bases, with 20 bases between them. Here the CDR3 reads CAYALGGTKTDTQYF. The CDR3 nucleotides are TGTGCCTACGCTCTAGGTGGAACGAAAACAGATACGCAGTATTTT.

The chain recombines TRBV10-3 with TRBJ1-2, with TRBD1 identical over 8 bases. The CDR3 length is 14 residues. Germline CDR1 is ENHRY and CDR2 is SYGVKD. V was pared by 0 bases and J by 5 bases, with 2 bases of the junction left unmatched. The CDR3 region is CAISESQGAYGYTF. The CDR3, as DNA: TGTGCCATCAGTGAGTCGCAGGGGGCTTATGGCTACACCTTC.

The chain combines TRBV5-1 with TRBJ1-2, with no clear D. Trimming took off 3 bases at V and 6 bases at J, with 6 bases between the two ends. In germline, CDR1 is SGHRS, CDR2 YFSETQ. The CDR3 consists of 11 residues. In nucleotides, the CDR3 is TGCGCCAGCAGCTCCTGGGATGGCTACACCTTC. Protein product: CASSSWDGYTF.

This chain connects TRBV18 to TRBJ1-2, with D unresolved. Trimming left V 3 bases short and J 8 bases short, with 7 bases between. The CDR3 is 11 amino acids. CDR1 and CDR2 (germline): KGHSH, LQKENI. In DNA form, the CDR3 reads TGTGCCAGCTCACCCGGGGAAGGCTACACCTTC. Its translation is CASSPGEGYTF.

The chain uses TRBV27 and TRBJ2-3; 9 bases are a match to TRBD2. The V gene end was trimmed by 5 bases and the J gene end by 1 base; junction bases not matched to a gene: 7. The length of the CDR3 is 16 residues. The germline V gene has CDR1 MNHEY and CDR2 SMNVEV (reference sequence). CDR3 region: CASSTIAGVGTDTQYF. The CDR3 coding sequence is TGTGCCAGCAGTACAATAGCGGGAGTGGGCACAGATACGCAGTATTTT.

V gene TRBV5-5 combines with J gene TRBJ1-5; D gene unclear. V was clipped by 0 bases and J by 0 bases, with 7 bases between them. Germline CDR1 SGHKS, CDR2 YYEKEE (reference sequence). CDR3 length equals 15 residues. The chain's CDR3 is CASSLGGDSNQPQHF. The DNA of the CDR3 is TGTGCCAGCAGCTTGGGTGGGGATAGCAATCAGCCCCAGCATTTT.

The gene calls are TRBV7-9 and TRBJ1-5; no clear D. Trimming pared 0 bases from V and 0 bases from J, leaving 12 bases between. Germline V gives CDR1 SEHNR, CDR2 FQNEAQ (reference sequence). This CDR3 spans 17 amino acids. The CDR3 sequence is CASSLATGDYSNQPQHF. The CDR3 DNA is TGTGCCAGCAGCTTAGCCACGGGAGACTATAGCAATCAGCCCCAGCATTTT.

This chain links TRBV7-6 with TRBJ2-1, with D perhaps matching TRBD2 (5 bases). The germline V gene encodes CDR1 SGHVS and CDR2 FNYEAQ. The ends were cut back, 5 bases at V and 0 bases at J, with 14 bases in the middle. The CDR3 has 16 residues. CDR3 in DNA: TGTGCCAGCAGCCCGCGGGTCCCGCGCTCCTACAATGAGCAGTTCTTC. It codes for CASSPRVPRSYNEQFF.

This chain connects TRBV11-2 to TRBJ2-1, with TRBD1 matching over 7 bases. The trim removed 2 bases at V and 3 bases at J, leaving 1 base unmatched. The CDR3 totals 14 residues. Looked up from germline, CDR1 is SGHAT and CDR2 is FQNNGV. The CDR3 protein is CASSLHRGYNEQFF. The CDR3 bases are TGTGCCAGCAGCTTACACAGGGGCTACAATGAGCAGTTCTTC. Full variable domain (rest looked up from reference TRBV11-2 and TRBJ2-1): EAGVAQSPRYKIIEKRQSVAFWCNPISGHATLYWYQQILGQGPKLLIQFQNNGVVDDSQLPKDRFSAERLKGVDSTLKIQPAKLEDSAVYLCASSLHRGYNEQFFGPGTRLTVL.

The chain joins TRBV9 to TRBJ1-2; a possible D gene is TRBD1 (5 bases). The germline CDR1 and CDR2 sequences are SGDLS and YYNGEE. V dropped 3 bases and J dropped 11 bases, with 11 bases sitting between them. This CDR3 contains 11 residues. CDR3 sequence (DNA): TGTGCCAGCAGCGCTACAGGACTATACACCTTC. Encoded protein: CASSATGLYTF. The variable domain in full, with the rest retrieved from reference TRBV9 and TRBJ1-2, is DSGVTQTPKHLITATGQRVTLRCSPRSGDLSVYWYQQSLDQGLQFLIQYYNGEERAKGNILERFSAQQFPDLHSELNLSSLELGDSALYFCASSATGLYTFGSGTRLTVV.

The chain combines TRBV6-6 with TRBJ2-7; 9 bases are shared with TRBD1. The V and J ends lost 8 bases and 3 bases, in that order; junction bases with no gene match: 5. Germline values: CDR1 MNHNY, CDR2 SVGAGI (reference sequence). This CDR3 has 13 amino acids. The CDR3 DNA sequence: TGTGCCAGCTCATTGGACAGGGGCTACGAGCAGTACTTC. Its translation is CASSLDRGYEQYF.

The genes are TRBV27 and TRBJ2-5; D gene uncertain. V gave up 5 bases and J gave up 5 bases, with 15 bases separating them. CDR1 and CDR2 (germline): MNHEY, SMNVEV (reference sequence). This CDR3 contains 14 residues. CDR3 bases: TGTGCCAGCAGTCCTGTACTTGGTTGGGAGACCCAGTACTTC. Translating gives CASSPVLGWETQYF.

The CDR3, as DNA: TGTGCCAGCAGCTCCACCGCGTGGGAGCAGTACTTC. It is translated as CASSSTAWEQYF. The chain combines TRBV5-6 with TRBJ2-7; no definite D call. Germline V CDR1 and CDR2: SGHDT, YYEEEE. The V end was cut by 3 bases, the J end by 7 bases, with 11 bases between. The CDR3 runs 12 residues.

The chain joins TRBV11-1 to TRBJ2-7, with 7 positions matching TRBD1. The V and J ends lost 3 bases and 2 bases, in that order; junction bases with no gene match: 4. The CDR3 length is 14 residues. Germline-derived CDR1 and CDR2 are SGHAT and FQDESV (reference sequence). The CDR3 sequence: CASSFRGSPYEQYF. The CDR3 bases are TGTGCCAGCAGCTTCAGGGGGAGCCCCTACGAGCAGTACTTC.

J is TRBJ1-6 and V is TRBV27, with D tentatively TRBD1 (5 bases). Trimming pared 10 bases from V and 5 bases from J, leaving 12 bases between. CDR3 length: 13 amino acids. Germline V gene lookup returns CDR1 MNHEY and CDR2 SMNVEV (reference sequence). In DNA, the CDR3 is TGTGCCACCATGGGACTGAATAATTCACCCCTCCACTTT. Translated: CATMGLNNSPLHF.

The CDR3 sequence is CASSLTVEPSGANVLTF. CDR3 nucleotide sequence: TGTGCCAGCAGCTTAACTGTGGAGCCCTCTGGGGCCAACGTCCTGACTTTC. This sequence joins TRBV11-2 and TRBJ2-6; D is uncertain. Germline V lookup: CDR1 SGHAT, CDR2 FQNNGV. This CDR3 comprises 17 residues. With 2 bases removed from V and 0 bases from J, the gap between germline ends came to 11 bases. The full variable domain, its missing parts supplied by reference TRBV11-2 and TRBJ2-6, is EAGVAQSPRYKIIEKRQSVAFWCNPISGHATLYWYQQILGQGPKLLIQFQNNGVVDDSQLPKDRFSAERLKGVDSTLKIQPAKLEDSAVYLCASSLTVEPSGANVLTFGAGSRLTVL.

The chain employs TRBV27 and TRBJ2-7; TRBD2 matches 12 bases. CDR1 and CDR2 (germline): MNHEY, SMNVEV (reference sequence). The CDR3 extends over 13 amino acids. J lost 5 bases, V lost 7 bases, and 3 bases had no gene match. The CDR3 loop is CASMLAGGNEQYF. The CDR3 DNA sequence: TGTGCCAGCATGCTAGCGGGAGGGAACGAGCAGTACTTC.